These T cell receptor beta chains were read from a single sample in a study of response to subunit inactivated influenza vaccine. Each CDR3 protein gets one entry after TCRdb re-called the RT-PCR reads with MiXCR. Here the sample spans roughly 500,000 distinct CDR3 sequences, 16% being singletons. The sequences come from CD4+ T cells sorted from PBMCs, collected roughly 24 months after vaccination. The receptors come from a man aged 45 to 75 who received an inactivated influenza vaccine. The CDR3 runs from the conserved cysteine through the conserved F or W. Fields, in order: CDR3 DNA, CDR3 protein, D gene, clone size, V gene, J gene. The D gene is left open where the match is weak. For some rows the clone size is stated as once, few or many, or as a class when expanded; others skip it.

DNA: TGCAGTGCTAGCTTGGGACAGGCCAGATCACCCCTCCACTTT
CDR3: CSASLGQARSPLHF
D: TRBD1
size: -
V: TRBV20-1
J: TRBJ1-6

DNA: TGCGCCAGCAGCCAAGAGGTCTCTGGGGCCAACGTCCTGACTTTC
CDR3: CASSQEVSGANVLTF
D: -
size: many
V: TRBV4-1
J: TRBJ2-6

DNA: TGTGCCAGCAGCTTAGGGCGCGGGAACGAGCAGTACTTC
CDR3: CASSLGRGNEQYF
D: -
size: many
V: TRBV7-2
J: TRBJ2-7

DNA: TGTGCCAGCAGAGGACTAGCGGACTCCTACAATGAGCAGTTCTTC
CDR3: CASRGLADSYNEQFF
D: TRBD2
size: few
V: TRBV7-2
J: TRBJ2-1

DNA: TGTGCCAGCAGCTTAGATTTTGCAGGTAGAAGGTGGGAGACCCAGTACTTC
CDR3: CASSLDFAGRRWETQYF
D: -
size: -
V: TRBV7-8
J: TRBJ2-5

DNA: TGTGCCAGCAGCCAACTGGGGGAGATGGGATACAATGAGCAGTTCTTC
CDR3: CASSQLGEMGYNEQFF
D: -
size: -
V: TRBV14
J: TRBJ2-1

DNA: TGTGCCAGCAGTTACGGGGTTGGCGCAGATACGCAGTATTTT
CDR3: CASSYGVGADTQYF
D: -
size: -
V: TRBV6-5
J: TRBJ2-3

DNA: TGTGCCAGCAGCATGACTAGCGGGGGGTTTAATGAGCAGTTCTTC
CDR3: CASSMTSGGFNEQFF
D: TRBD2
size: many
V: TRBV12-3/TRBV12-4
J: TRBJ2-1

DNA: TGTGCCAGCAGCCAAGATTCCGGTGGAAACACCATATATTTT
CDR3: CASSQDSGGNTIYF
D: -
size: medium-sized
V: TRBV3-1
J: TRBJ1-3

DNA: TGTGCCAGCAGCTTGGGTAGCGGGTTCGTAGAGACCCAGTACTTC
CDR3: CASSLGSGFVETQYF
D: TRBD2
size: -
V: TRBV5-6
J: TRBJ2-5

DNA: TGTGCCAGCAGTGCCCACAGGGGGCGTTTGGAGCCCCAGCATTTT
CDR3: CASSAHRGRLEPQHF
D: TRBD1
size: -
V: TRBV6-1
J: TRBJ1-5

DNA: TGTGCCAGCAGCTTAGTGCAGGGTACCGCCTACGAGCAGTACTTC
CDR3: CASSLVQGTAYEQYF
D: -
size: few
V: TRBV7-9
J: TRBJ2-7